This T cell receptor beta chain was profiled in a study of blood T cell repertoires in COVID-19. Looking at the study overall: In each case, the material was cDNA or gDNA derived from T cells, B-cell-depleted T cells, or PBMCs.

CDR1 and CDR2 (germline): MGHDK, SYGVNS. The CDR3 loop spans 16 amino acids. The V and J ends lost 4 bases and 1 base respectively, with 11 bases between them. Per the study methods: Counts of nucleated cells, estimated from reference gene primer amplification, were obtained. The table came from immunoSEQ multiplex PCR; TCRdb's copy has only in-frame clones and leaves some out. From that table come the V and J calls and clone size; the DNA was used to work out D and trimming. This repertoire shows 20,000 to 30,000 clones, roughly 89% found once; its top ten account for 25% to 30%. The sequence came from a man in his 70s with COVID-19, enrolled during active disease. J is TRBJ2-6 and V is TRBV25-1; tentative D call: TRBD1 (6 bases). What was sequenced was peripheral blood. The CDR3 bases are TGTGCCAGCAGTGTAGCAGGGGCTTCTGGGGCCAACGTCCTGACTTTC. It is translated as CASSVAGASGANVLTF.